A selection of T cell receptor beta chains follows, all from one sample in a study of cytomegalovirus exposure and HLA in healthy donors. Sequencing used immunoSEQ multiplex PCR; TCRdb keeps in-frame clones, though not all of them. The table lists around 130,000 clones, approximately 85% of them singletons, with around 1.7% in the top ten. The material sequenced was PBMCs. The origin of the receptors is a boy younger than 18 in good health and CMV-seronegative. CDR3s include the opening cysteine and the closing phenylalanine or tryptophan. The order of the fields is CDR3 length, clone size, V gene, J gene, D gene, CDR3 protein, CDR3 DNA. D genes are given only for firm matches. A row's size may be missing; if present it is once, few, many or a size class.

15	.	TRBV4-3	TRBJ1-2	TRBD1	CASSQDPTGGYGYTF	TGCGCCAGCAGCCAAGACCCTACAGGGGGCTATGGCTACACCTTC
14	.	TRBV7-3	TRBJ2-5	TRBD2	CASSPSGGGETQYF	TGTGCCAGCAGCCCAAGCGGGGGAGGAGAGACCCAGTACTTC
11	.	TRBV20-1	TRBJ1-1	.	CSAKFGTEAFF	TGCAGTGCAAAATTCGGTACTGAAGCTTTCTTT
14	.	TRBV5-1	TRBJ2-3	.	CASSKEIGTDTQYF	TGCGCCAGCAGCAAAGAGATTGGCACAGATACGCAGTATTTT
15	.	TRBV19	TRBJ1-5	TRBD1	CASSIRYRGDQPQHF	TGTGCCAGTAGTATTAGGTACAGGGGGGATCAGCCCCAGCATTTT
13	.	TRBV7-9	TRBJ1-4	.	CASQRPANEKLFF	TGTGCCAGCCAGCGGCCGGCTAATGAAAAACTGTTTTTT
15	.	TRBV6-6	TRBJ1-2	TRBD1	CASSGPGQGSYGYTF	TGTGCCAGCAGTGGACCGGGACAGGGGTCCTATGGCTACACCTTC
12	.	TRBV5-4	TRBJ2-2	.	CASSVPRDKLFF	TGTGCCAGCAGCGTGCCTCGGGATAAGCTGTTTTTT
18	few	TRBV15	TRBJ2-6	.	CATSRVEAGAEGANVLTF	TGTGCCACCAGCAGAGTAGAGGCTGGGGCGGAGGGGGCCAACGTCCTGACTTTC
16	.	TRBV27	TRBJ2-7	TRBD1	CASDTMSRDRGYEQYF	TGTGCCAGTGATACTATGTCCCGGGACAGGGGCTACGAGCAGTACTTC
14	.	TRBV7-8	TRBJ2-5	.	CASSLTLASETQYF	TGTGCCAGCAGCTTAACTCTAGCATCGGAGACCCAGTACTTC
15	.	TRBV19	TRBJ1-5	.	CASSPRAGRNQPQHF	TGTGCCAGTAGCCCGAGGGCAGGCCGCAATCAGCCCCAGCATTTT
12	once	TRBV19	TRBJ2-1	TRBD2	CASSIGGGEQFF	TGTGCCAGTAGTATTGGCGGGGGTGAGCAGTTCTTC
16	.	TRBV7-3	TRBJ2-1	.	CASSLTGERHYNEQFF	TGTGCCAGCAGCTTAACGGGAGAGCGGCACTACAATGAGCAGTTCTTC
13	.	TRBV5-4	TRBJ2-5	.	CASSLDLAETQYF	TGTGCCAGCAGCTTGGATCTAGCGGAGACCCAGTACTTC
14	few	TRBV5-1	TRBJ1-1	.	CASSFSDRNTEAFF	TGCGCCAGCAGCTTCTCGGACAGAAACACTGAAGCTTTCTTT
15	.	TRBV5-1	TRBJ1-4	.	CASSWGGRINEKLFF	TGCGCCAGCAGCTGGGGCGGACGGATCAATGAAAAACTGTTTTTT
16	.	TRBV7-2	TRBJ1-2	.	CASSFYGGQRISGYTF	TGTGCCAGCAGCTTTTACGGGGGTCAAAGGATCTCTGGCTACACCTTC
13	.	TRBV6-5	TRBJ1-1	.	CASSRQGTTEAFF	TGTGCCAGCAGTCGCCAGGGCACCACTGAAGCTTTCTTT
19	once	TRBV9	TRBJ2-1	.	CASSPDTSTPLLSIGEQFF	TGTGCCAGCAGCCCCGACACTTCCACTCCTTTGTTATCCATAGGTGAGCAGTTCTTC
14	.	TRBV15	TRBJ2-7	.	CATSRQGSSYEQYF	TGTGCCACCAGCAGACAGGGGAGCTCCTACGAGCAGTACTTC
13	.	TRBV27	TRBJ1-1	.	CASSLQGAPEAFF	TGTGCCAGCAGTTTGCAAGGGGCCCCTGAAGCTTTCTTT
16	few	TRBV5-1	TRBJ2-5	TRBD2	CASSLGLAGEGETQYF	TGCGCCAGCAGCTTGGGACTAGCGGGAGAAGGAGAGACCCAGTACTTC
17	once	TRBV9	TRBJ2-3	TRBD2	CASSLGLAGGTTDTQYF	TGTGCCAGCAGCTTGGGACTAGCGGGGGGCACCACAGATACGCAGTATTTT
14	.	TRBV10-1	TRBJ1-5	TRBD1	CASSGGTEGQPQHF	TGCGCCAGCAGTGGAGGGACAGAGGGTCAGCCCCAGCATTTT
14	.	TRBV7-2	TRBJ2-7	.	CASSLSQGNYEQYF	TGTGCCAGCAGCCTCTCGCAGGGGAACTACGAGCAGTACTTC
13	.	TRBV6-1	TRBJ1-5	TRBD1	CASGQGSNQPQHF	TGTGCCAGCGGACAGGGCAGCAATCAGCCCCAGCATTTT
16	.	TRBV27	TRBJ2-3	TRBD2	CASSRLAGGGADTQYF	TGTGCCAGCTCTCGACTAGCGGGAGGTGGGGCAGATACGCAGTATTTT
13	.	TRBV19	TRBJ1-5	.	CASSIRGFEPQHF	TGTGCCAGTAGTATAAGGGGTTTTGAGCCCCAGCATTTT
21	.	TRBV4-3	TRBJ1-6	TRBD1	CASSQDPTGGTGRLMDSPLHF	TGCGCCAGCAGCCAAGATCCGACAGGCGGGACAGGGCGTCTGATGGATTCACCCCTCCACTTT
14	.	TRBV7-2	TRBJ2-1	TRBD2	CASSNLREGYEQFF	TGTGCCAGCAGTAATCTGCGGGAGGGTTATGAGCAGTTCTTC
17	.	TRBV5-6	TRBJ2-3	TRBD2	CASSSPGTSGSLDTQYF	TGTGCCAGCAGCTCGCCCGGGACTAGCGGGAGTTTAGATACGCAGTATTTT
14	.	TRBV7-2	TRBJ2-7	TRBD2	CASSPARGAYEQYF	TGTGCCAGCAGCCCCGCCCGGGGGGCCTACGAGCAGTACTTC
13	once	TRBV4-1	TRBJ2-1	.	CASSQNSYNEQFF	TGCGCCAGCAGCCAGAACAGTTACAATGAGCAGTTCTTC